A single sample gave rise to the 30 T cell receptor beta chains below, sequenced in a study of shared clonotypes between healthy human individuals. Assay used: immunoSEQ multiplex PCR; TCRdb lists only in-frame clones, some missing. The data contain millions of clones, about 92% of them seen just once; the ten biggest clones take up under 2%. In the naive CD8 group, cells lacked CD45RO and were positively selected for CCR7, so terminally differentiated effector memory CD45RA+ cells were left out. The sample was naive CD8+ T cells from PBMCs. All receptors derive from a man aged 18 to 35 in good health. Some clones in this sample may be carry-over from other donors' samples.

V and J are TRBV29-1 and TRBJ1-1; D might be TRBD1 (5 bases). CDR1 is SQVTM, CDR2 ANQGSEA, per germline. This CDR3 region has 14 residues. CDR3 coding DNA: TGCAGTGTAACAGGAAGGAGTGATTCTTCTGAAGCTTTCTTT. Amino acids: CSVTGRSDSSEAFF.

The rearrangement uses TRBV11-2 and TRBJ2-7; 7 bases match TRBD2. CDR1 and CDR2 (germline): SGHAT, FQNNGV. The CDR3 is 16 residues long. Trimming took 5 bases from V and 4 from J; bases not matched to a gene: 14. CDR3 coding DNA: TGTGCCAGCAGCCCCCGGCGGGGGAGGGCCATATACGAGCAGTACTTC. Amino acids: CASSPRRGRAIYEQYF.

The CDR3 nucleotides are TGTGCCAGCAGCCCAGGACGCCCGCCTGGGGCCAACGTCCTGACTTTC. Translation: CASSPGRPPGANVLTF. The chain joins TRBV7-9 to TRBJ2-6, with no clear D. CDR1 is SEHNR and CDR2 is FQNEAQ in the germline V gene (reference sequence). Deletions cut 5 bases from V and 2 bases from J, with 13 bases between. The CDR3 totals 16 residues. The full variable domain, rest sourced from reference TRBV7-9 and TRBJ2-6, is DTGVSQNPRHKITKRGQNVTFRCDPISEHNRLYWYRQTLGQGPEFLTYFQNEAQLEKSRLLSDRFSAERPKGSFSTLEIQRTEQGDSAMYLCASSPGRPPGANVLTFGAGSRLTVL.

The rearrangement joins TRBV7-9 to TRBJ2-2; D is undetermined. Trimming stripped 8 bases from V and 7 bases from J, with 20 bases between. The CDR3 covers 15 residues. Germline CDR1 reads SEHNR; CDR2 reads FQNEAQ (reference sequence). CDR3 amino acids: CASSHPGPEVGELFF. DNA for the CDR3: TGTGCCAGCTCCCACCCCGGCCCTGAGGTCGGGGAGCTGTTTTTT.

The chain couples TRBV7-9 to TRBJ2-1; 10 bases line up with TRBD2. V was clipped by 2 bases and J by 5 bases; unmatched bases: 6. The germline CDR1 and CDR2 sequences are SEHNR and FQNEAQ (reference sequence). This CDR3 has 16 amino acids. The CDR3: CASSLPRLAGDNEQFF. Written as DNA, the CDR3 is TGTGCCAGCAGCTTACCGCGCCTAGCGGGGGACAATGAGCAGTTCTTC.

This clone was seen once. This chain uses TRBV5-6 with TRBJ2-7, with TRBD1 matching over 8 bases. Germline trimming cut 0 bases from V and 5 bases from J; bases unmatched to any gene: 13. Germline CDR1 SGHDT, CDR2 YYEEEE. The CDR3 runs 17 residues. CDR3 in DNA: TGTGCCAGCAGCTTGGGGCCAGGGGGCAATATTGTCCACGAGCAGTACTTC. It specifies CASSLGPGGNIVHEQYF.

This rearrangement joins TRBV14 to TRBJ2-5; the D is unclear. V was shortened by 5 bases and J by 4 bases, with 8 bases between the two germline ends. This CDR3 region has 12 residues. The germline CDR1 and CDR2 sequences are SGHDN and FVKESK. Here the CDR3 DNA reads TGTGCCAGCAGCGAAAGCCTAGAGACCCAGTACTTC. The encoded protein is CASSESLETQYF.

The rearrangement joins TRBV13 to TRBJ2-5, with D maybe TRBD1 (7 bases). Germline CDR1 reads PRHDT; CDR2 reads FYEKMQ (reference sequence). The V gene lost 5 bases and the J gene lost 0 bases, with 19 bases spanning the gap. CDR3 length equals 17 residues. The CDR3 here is CASSERGGGQYQETQYF. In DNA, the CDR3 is TGTGCCAGCAGCGAACGCGGAGGGGGACAGTACCAAGAGACCCAGTACTTC.

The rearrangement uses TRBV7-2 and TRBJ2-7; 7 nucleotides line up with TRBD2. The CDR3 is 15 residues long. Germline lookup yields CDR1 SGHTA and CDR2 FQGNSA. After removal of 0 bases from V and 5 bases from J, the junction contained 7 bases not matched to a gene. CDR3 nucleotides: TGTGCCAGCAGCTTAGCGGGAGGGCCGCAGAACGAGCAGTACTTC. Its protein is CASSLAGGPQNEQYF.

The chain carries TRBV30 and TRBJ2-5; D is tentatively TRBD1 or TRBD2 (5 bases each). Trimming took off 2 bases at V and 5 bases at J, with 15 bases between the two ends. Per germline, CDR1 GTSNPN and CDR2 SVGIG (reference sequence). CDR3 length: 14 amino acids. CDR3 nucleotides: TGTGCCTGGAGTACCGGGGCGGGTATTGAGACCCAGTACTTC. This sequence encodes CAWSTGAGIETQYF.

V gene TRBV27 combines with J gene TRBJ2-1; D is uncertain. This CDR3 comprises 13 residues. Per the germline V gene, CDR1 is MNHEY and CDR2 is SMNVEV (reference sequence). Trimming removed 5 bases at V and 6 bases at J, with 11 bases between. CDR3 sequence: CASSPELGNEQFF. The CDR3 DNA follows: TGTGCCAGCAGTCCCGAGTTGGGCAATGAGCAGTTCTTC.

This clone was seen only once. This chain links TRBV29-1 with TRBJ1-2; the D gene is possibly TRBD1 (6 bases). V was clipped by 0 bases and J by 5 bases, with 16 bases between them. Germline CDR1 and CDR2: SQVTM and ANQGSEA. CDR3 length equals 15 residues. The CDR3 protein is CSVEDPGAPGYGYTF. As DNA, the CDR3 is TGCAGCGTTGAAGATCCAGGGGCTCCTGGGTATGGCTACACCTTC.

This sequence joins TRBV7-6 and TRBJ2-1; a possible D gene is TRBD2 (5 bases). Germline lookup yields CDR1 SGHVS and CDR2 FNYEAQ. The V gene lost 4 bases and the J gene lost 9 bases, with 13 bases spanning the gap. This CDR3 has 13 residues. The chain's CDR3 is CASSSGFRSEQFF. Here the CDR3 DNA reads TGTGCCAGCAGCTCGGGGTTTAGGTCTGAGCAGTTCTTC.

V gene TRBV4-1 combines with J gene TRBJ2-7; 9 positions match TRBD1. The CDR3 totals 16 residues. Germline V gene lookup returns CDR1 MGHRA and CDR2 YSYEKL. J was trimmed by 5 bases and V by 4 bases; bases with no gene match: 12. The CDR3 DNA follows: TGCGCCAGCAGCCGTATATTTGGGACAGGGCTCCACGAGCAGTACTTC. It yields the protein CASSRIFGTGLHEQYF.

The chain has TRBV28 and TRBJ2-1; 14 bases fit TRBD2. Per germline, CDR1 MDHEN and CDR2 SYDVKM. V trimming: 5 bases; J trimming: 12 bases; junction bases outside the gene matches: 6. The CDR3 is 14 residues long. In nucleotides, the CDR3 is TGTGCCAGCAGTCCCGGGACTAGCGGGAGTAGGCAGTTCTTC. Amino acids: CASSPGTSGSRQFF.

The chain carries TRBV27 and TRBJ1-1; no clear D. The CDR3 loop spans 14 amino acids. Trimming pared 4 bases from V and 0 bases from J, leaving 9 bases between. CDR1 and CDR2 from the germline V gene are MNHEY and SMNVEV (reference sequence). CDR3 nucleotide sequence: TGTGCCAGCAGTTCCCAGATCATGAACACTGAAGCTTTCTTT. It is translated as CASSSQIMNTEAFF.

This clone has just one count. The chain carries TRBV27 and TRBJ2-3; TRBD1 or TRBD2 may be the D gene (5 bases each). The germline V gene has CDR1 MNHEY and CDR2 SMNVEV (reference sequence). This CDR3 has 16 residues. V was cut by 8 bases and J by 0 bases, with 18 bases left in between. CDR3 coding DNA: TGTGCCAGCGGTCCGAGGGGCATCACTAGCACAGATACGCAGTATTTT. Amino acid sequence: CASGPRGITSTDTQYF.

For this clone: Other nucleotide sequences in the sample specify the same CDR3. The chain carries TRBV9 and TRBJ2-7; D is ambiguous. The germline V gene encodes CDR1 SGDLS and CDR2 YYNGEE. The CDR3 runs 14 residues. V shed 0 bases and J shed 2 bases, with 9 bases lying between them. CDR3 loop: CASSVGGSPYEQYF. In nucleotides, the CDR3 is TGTGCCAGCAGCGTAGGGGGTTCCCCCTACGAGCAGTACTTC.

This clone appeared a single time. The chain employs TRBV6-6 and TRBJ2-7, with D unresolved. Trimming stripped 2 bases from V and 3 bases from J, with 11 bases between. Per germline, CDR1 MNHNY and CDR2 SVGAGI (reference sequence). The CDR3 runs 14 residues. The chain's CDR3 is CASSYVGLGYEQYF. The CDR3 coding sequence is TGTGCCAGCAGTTACGTAGGTCTAGGCTACGAGCAGTACTTC.

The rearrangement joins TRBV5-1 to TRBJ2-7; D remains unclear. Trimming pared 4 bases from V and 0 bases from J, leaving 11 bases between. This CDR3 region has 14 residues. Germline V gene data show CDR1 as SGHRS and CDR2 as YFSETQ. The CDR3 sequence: CASSPEPVSYEQYF. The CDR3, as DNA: TGCGCCAGCAGCCCCGAGCCTGTCTCCTACGAGCAGTACTTC.

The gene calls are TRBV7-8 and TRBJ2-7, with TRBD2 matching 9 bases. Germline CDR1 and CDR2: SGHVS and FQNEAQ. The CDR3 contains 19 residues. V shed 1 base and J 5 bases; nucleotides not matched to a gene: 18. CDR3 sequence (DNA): TGTGCCAGCAGCTTAGAAATTCGCGCGGGAGGGTGGAAGGGGAACGAGCAGTACTTC. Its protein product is CASSLEIRAGGWKGNEQYF.

The CDR3 spells CASSMKQANTEAFF. CDR3 DNA: TGTGCCAGCAGCATGAAACAAGCGAACACTGAAGCTTTCTTT. V is TRBV21-1 and J is TRBJ1-1. TRBV21-1 counts as a pseudogene. The CDR3 is 14 residues long.

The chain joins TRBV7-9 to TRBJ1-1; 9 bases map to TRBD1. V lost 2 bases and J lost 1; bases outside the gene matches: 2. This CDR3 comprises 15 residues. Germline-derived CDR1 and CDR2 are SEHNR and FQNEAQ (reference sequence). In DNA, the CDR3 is TGTGCCAGCAGCTTACCGGGACAGGGGAACACTGAAGCTTTCTTT. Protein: CASSLPGQGNTEAFF.

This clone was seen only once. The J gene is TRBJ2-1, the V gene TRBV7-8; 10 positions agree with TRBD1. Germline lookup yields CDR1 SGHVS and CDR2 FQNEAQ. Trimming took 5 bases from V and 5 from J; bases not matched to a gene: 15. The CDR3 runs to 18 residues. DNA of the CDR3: TGTGCCAGCAGCCTCCGGGACAGGGGCTTTGCTTTCGACAATGAGCAGTTCTTC. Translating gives CASSLRDRGFAFDNEQFF. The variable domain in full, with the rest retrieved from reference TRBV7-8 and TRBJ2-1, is GAGVSQSPRYKVAKRGQDVALRCDPISGHVSLFWYQQALGQGPEFLTYFQNEAQLDKSGLPSDRFFAERPEGSVSTLKIQRTQQEDSAVYLCASSLRDRGFAFDNEQFFGPGTRLTVL.

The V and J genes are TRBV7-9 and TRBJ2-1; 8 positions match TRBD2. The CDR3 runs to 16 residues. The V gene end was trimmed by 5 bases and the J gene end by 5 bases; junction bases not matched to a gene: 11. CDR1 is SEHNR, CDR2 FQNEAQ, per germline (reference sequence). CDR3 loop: CASSPPPAGVNNEQFF. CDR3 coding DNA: TGTGCCAGCAGCCCCCCCCCAGCGGGAGTCAACAATGAGCAGTTCTTC.

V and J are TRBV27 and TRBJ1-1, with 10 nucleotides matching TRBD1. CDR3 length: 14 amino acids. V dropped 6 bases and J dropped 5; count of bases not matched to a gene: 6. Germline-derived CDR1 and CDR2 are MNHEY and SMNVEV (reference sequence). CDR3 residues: CASRRDRGPTEAFF. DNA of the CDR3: TGTGCCAGCAGGAGAGACAGGGGGCCAACTGAAGCTTTCTTT.

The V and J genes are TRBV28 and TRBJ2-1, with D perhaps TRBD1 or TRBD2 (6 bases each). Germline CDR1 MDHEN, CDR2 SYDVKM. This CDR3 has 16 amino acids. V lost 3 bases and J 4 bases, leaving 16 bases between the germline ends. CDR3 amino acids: CASSFSGGLRYNEQFF. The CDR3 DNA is TGTGCCAGCAGTTTTTCTGGGGGGCTGAGGTACAATGAGCAGTTCTTC. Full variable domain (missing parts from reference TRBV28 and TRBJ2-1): DVKVTQSSRYLVKRTGEKVFLECVQDMDHENMFWYRQDPGLGLRLIYFSYDVKMKEKGDIPEGYSVSREKKERFSLILESASTNQTSMYLCASSFSGGLRYNEQFFGPGTRLTVL.

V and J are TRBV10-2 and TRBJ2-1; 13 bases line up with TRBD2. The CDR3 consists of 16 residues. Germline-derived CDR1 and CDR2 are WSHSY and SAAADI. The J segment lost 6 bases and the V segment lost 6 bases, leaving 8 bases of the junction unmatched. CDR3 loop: CASSPTSGRLGNEQFF. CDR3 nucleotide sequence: TGCGCCAGCAGCCCGACTAGCGGGAGGTTGGGCAATGAGCAGTTCTTC.

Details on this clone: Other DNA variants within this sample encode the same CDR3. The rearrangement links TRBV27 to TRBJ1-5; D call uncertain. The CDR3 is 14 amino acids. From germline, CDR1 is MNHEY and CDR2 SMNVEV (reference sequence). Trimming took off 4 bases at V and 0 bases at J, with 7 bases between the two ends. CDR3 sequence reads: CASSSGGSNQPQHF. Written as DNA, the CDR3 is TGTGCCAGCAGTTCCGGTGGTAGCAATCAGCCCCAGCATTTT.

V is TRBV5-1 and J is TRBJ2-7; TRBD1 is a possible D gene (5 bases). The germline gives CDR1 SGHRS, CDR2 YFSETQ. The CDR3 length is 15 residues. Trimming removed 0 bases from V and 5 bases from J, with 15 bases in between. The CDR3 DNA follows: TGCGCCAGCAGCTTGGGAAAGGGATTAGGGGACGAGCAGTACTTC. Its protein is CASSLGKGLGDEQYF.